This T cell receptor beta chain originates from a study of early T cells in non-severe SARS-CoV-2 infection. In its sample, this clonotype was seen many times. TCRdb passed the 5' RACE reads through MiXCR, listing each CDR3 protein once. The repertoire has around 59,000 distinct CDR3 sequences, approximately 9% of them found once; the top ten carry 17%. The TCR originated in an adult who was a healthcare worker with PCR-confirmed SARS-CoV-2 infection or an uninfected control (not recorded which). Sequenced material: whole blood.

CDR3 in amino acids: CASSLSGGWEQFF. Written as DNA, the CDR3 is TGTGCCAGCAGCTTATCTGGGGGCTGGGAGCAGTTCTTC. The rearrangement uses TRBV7-2 and TRBJ2-1; D is possibly TRBD1 (6 bases). The CDR3 has 13 amino acids. V lost 2 bases and J lost 10, with 12 bases in between. Germline assignment: CDR1 SGHTA and CDR2 FQGNSA.